These 8 T cell receptor beta chains came from one sample sequenced in a study of OX40 agonist ivuxolimab in advanced cancers. TCRdb's copy holds only in-frame clones and misses some; the assay was immunoSEQ multiplex PCR. The sample contains over 10,000 clones, approximately 80% of which appear only once. Sequences were derived from CD4+ or CD8+ T cells sorted from blood, sampled in a trial of the OX40 agonist ivuxolimab. The receptors were sampled from an adult with an advanced solid tumor such as melanoma, head and neck, liver or kidney cancer.

This chain uses TRBV4-1 with TRBJ2-1; 8 nucleotides agree with TRBD2. With 0 bases clipped from V and 9 bases from J, the junction kept 16 bases outside the gene matches. The germline V gene has CDR1 MGHRA and CDR2 YSYEKL. The CDR3 covers 18 residues. The DNA of the CDR3 is TGCGCCAGCAGCCAAGATTCTTCGGGGGTAGCGGGATGGGGTGAGCAGTTCTTC. It specifies CASSQDSSGVAGWGEQFF.

The CDR3 region is CASSPRTSGSDTQYF. The CDR3 region has the DNA TGTGCCAGCAGCCCTAGGACTAGCGGGAGTGATACGCAGTATTTT. This rearrangement joins TRBV7-8 to TRBJ2-3, with 13 bases identical to TRBD2. Germline V CDR1 and CDR2: SGHVS, FQNEAQ. This CDR3 is built from 15 residues. Trimming cost V 5 bases and J 6 bases; bases outside gene matches: 5.

The chain is built from TRBV2 and TRBJ2-7; 9 nucleotides agree with TRBD2. The CDR3 is 16 residues long. The V gene's germline CDR1 is SNHLY and CDR2 FYNNEI. V was clipped by 8 bases and J by 3 bases; unmatched bases: 14. CDR3 bases: TGTGCCAGCTCGCCCTTGGCTAGCGGGACCCTCTACGAGCAGTACTTC. This encodes CASSPLASGTLYEQYF.

The chain carries TRBV19 and TRBJ2-1; D is possibly TRBD1 (5 bases). V dropped 3 bases and J dropped 6 bases, with 9 bases sitting between them. Germline lookup yields CDR1 LNHDA and CDR2 SQIVND (reference sequence). This CDR3 contains 13 residues. The CDR3 region has the DNA TGTGCCAGTAGTATGAACCAGGGCAATGAGCAGTTCTTC. This sequence encodes CASSMNQGNEQFF.

The chain is built from TRBV6-1 and TRBJ1-6, with 7 bases fitting TRBD1. Germline CDR1 and CDR2: MNHNS and SASEGT. The CDR3 covers 15 residues. The V gene end was trimmed by 5 bases and the J gene end by 8 bases; junction bases not matched to a gene: 9. The CDR3 is CASSSSGGEYSPLHF. CDR3 DNA: TGTGCCAGCAGTTCTTCAGGGGGGGAGTATTCACCCCTCCACTTT.

The V call is TRBV29-1, the J call TRBJ1-2, with a weak D call TRBD1 (6 bases). Trimming cost V 3 bases and J 3 bases, with 17 bases left between them. Per germline, CDR1 SQVTM and CDR2 ANQGSEA. The CDR3 extends over 15 amino acids. The CDR3 reads CSVDGGPYGDYGYTF. The CDR3, as DNA: TGCAGCGTTGATGGGGGCCCATACGGTGACTATGGCTACACCTTC.

The rearrangement joins TRBV2 to TRBJ2-1, with D perhaps matching TRBD2 (6 bases). The ends were cut back, 2 bases at V and 4 bases at J, with 9 bases in the middle. CDR1 is SNHLY, CDR2 FYNNEI, per germline. The CDR3 is made up of 14 amino acids. CDR3 region: CASSERGDYNEQFF. The CDR3 nucleotides are TGTGCCAGCAGTGAACGCGGGGATTACAATGAGCAGTTCTTC. Full variable domain (outside the CDR3, taken from reference TRBV2 and TRBJ2-1): EPEVTQTPSHQVTQMGQEVILRCVPISNHLYFYWYRQILGQKVEFLVSFYNNEISEKSEIFDDQFSVERPDGSNFTLKIRSTKLEDSAMYFCASSERGDYNEQFFGPGTRLTVL.

The chain recombines TRBV7-3 with TRBJ2-2; D perhaps matches TRBD1 (5 bases). The CDR3 sequence is 14 residues long. V was clipped by 5 bases and J by 4 bases, with 11 bases between them. Germline CDR1 is SGHTA and CDR2 is FQGTGA. The CDR3 DNA sequence: TGTGCCAGCAGCCTTGCAGGGTTCACCGGGGAGCTGTTTTTT. Encoded protein: CASSLAGFTGELFF.